What follows are 20 T cell receptor beta chains derived from one specimen sequenced in a study of radiotherapy plus CTLA-4 blockade in lung cancer. The repertoire was sequenced with immunoSEQ multiplex PCR; TCRdb's copy has only in-frame clones and lacks some. The table has over 100,000 clones, about 90% seen once. The sample was peripheral blood, taken from a patient treated with radiotherapy plus ipilimumab. The receptors were gathered from a human donor with non-small cell lung cancer that progressed on radiotherapy plus ipilimumab.

V usage is TRBV7-8 and J usage is TRBJ1-1; D ambiguous. Trimming cost V 6 bases and J 7 bases, with 15 bases left between them. CDR3 length equals 13 residues. Germline V gene data show CDR1 as SGHVS and CDR2 as FQNEAQ. CDR3 nucleotides: TGTGCCAGCAGTCCGGACGGATACCTTGAAGCTTTCTTT. It translates to CASSPDGYLEAFF.

This clone was recorded only once. The rearrangement uses TRBV19 and TRBJ2-1; 13 bases line up with TRBD2. Losses at the gene ends were 4 bases for V and 8 bases for J; bases not matched to a gene: 8. CDR1 LNHDA and CDR2 SQIVND come from the germline V gene (reference sequence). The CDR3 totals 16 residues. The CDR3 loop reads CASSTGLAGDFHEQFF. DNA of the CDR3: TGTGCCAGTAGTACCGGACTAGCGGGAGATTTTCATGAGCAGTTCTTC.

J is TRBJ2-3 and V is TRBV6-6; tentatively, D is TRBD1 or TRBD2 (5 bases each). Germline assignment: CDR1 MNHNY and CDR2 SVGAGI (reference sequence). V lost 4 bases and J lost 3, with 17 bases in between. The CDR3 loop spans 16 amino acids. The CDR3 sequence: CASSSGRGVDTDTQYF. In DNA, the CDR3 is TGTGCCAGCAGTTCCGGTCGAGGGGTTGATACAGATACGCAGTATTTT.

This chain joins TRBV11-2 and TRBJ2-5, with D possibly being TRBD1 (6 bases). With 5 bases removed from V and 0 bases from J, the gap between germline ends came to 16 bases. Germline assignment: CDR1 SGHAT and CDR2 FQNNGV. The CDR3 contains 16 residues. CDR3 DNA sequence: TGTGCCAGCAGCCGAGGGACAACAGGGTACCAAGAGACCCAGTACTTC. The encoded protein is CASSRGTTGYQETQYF.

The chain couples TRBV29-1 to TRBJ2-7; 7 nucleotides match TRBD1. With 6 bases clipped from V and 0 bases from J, the junction kept 11 bases outside the gene matches. Germline CDR1 SQVTM, CDR2 ANQGSEA. The CDR3 has 15 residues. The CDR3 DNA sequence: TGCAGCGTCGATAAAAGGACAGGTAGCTCCTACGAGCAGTACTTC. Translation gives CSVDKRTGSSYEQYF.

CDR3 loop: CASSTRVGAKNIQYF. The CDR3 bases are TGTGCCAGCAGCACCCGGGTGGGGGCCAAAAACATTCAGTACTTC. The gene calls are TRBV13 and TRBJ2-4; no clear D. This CDR3 region has 15 residues. V lost 5 bases, J lost 1 base, and 12 bases lay in between. Germline V lookup: CDR1 PRHDT, CDR2 FYEKMQ (reference sequence).

The V call is TRBV2, the J call TRBJ1-1; D is uncertain. The V gene's germline CDR1 is SNHLY and CDR2 FYNNEI. The V end was cut by 6 bases, the J end by 1 base, with 9 bases between. CDR3 size: 13 residues. CDR3 DNA: TGTGCCAGCAGCGTCGGGTCGAACACTGAAGCTTTCTTT. Encoded protein: CASSVGSNTEAFF.

This clone was detected once. The chain couples TRBV6-5 to TRBJ2-1; D is undetermined. The CDR3 contains 15 residues. Trimming left V 3 bases short and J 0 bases short, with 9 bases between. CDR1 and CDR2 (germline): MNHEY, SVGAGI. The CDR3 region is CASSYMRSSYNEQFF. DNA for the CDR3: TGTGCCAGCAGTTATATGAGGAGCTCCTACAATGAGCAGTTCTTC.

The genes are TRBV6-1 and TRBJ1-4, with D maybe TRBD1 (5 bases). V dropped 7 bases and J dropped 8 bases, with 17 bases sitting between them. CDR1 MNHNS and CDR2 SASEGT come from the germline V gene. This CDR3 comprises 14 residues. The CDR3 nucleotides read TGTGCCAGCAACCCACTAGGGGTTTGGGAAAAACTGTTTTTT. Amino acid sequence: CASNPLGVWEKLFF.

CDR3 residues: CASSVLGIGTEAFF. Here the CDR3 DNA reads TGTGCCAGCAGTGTCCTGGGTATCGGGACTGAAGCTTTCTTT. This chain links TRBV2 with TRBJ1-1; D unclear. Germline V gives CDR1 SNHLY, CDR2 FYNNEI. The CDR3 runs 14 residues. Deletions cut 4 bases from V and 5 bases from J, with 14 bases between. The whole variable domain, filled in from reference TRBV2 and TRBJ1-1, reads EPEVTQTPSHQVTQMGQEVILRCVPISNHLYFYWYRQILGQKVEFLVSFYNNEISEKSEIFDDQFSVERPDGSNFTLKIRSTKLEDSAMYFCASSVLGIGTEAFFGQGTRLTVV.

This chain links TRBV6-5 with TRBJ2-7; D is possibly TRBD1 or TRBD2 (5 bases each). This CDR3 region has 13 residues. Trimming took off 6 bases at V and 0 bases at J, with 9 bases between the two ends. Per the germline V gene, CDR1 is MNHEY and CDR2 is SVGAGI. The CDR3 here is CASRGTGSYEQYF. The CDR3 bases are TGTGCCAGCAGGGGGACCGGCTCCTACGAGCAGTACTTC.

V and J are TRBV5-1 and TRBJ2-2, with unresolved D. Germline lookup yields CDR1 SGHRS and CDR2 YFSETQ. Trimming left V 0 bases short and J 4 bases short, with 4 bases between. CDR3 size: 13 residues. In DNA form, the CDR3 reads TGCGCCAGCAGCTTGGAAGGCACCGGGGAGCTGTTTTTT. Residues: CASSLEGTGELFF. Using reference TRBV5-1 and TRBJ2-2 for the parts outside the CDR3, the full variable domain is KAGVTQTPRYLIKTRGQQVTLSCSPISGHRSVSWYQQTPGQGLQFLFEYFSETQRNKGNFPGRFSGRQFSNSRSEMNVSTLELGDSALYLCASSLEGTGELFFGEGSRLTVL.

The gene calls are TRBV4-1 and TRBJ2-1; 9 bases match TRBD1. The CDR3 is 15 residues long. Germline CDR1 is MGHRA and CDR2 is YSYEKL. Trimming took 4 bases from V and 6 from J; bases not matched to a gene: 7. CDR3 in DNA: TGCGCCAGCAGCCGGACAGGGGTAGGCTTCAATGAGCAGTTCTTC. It encodes CASSRTGVGFNEQFF.

The CDR3 DNA is TGTGCCAGCAGCTTAGATCGGGATAGCGGGAGAGCGACCTACAATGAGCAGTTCTTC. Translated, it gives CASSLDRDSGRATYNEQFF. This rearrangement joins TRBV11-2 to TRBJ2-1; TRBD2 aligns across 9 bases. Germline V CDR1 and CDR2: SGHAT, FQNNGV. With V trimmed by 0 bases and J by 2 bases, 11 bases remained unmatched. This CDR3 comprises 19 residues. The whole variable domain, remainder taken from reference TRBV11-2 and TRBJ2-1, is EAGVAQSPRYKIIEKRQSVAFWCNPISGHATLYWYQQILGQGPKLLIQFQNNGVVDDSQLPKDRFSAERLKGVDSTLKIQPAKLEDSAVYLCASSLDRDSGRATYNEQFFGPGTRLTVL.

The sample holds one count of this clone. V and J are TRBV12-5 and TRBJ2-3; 10 bases agree with TRBD2. Per germline, CDR1 LGHNT and CDR2 FRNRAP. Trimming removed 7 bases from V and 4 bases from J; junction bases left unmatched: 8. The CDR3 is made up of 15 amino acids. In DNA form, the CDR3 reads TGTGCTAGTGTCCTCGGACTAGCGGAGGCAGATACGCAGTATTTT. This sequence encodes CASVLGLAEADTQYF.

The CDR3 DNA follows: TGTGCCAGCAGTGCGTCAGGGTTGGGTGCGGTGCAGCCCCAGCATTTT. Translation: CASSASGLGAVQPQHF. The chain uses TRBV6-1 and TRBJ1-5; possible D gene TRBD1, 5 bases. Per germline, CDR1 MNHNS and CDR2 SASEGT. The CDR3 has 16 residues. The V end was cut by 4 bases, the J end by 7 bases, with 20 bases between.

The chain carries TRBV7-8 and TRBJ1-2; D remains unclear. The CDR3 runs to 14 residues. Germline CDR1 SGHVS, CDR2 FQNEAQ. V was pared by 1 base and J by 3 bases, with 9 bases between. The CDR3 DNA is TGTGCCAGCAGCTTAGGACAAAAGGACTATGGCTACACCTTC. As protein: CASSLGQKDYGYTF.

This clone was recorded once. This chain links TRBV6-5 with TRBJ1-1; 7 bases are a match to TRBD1. CDR3 size: 14 residues. CDR1 and CDR2 (germline): MNHEY, SVGAGI. The V and J ends lost 5 bases and 5 bases, in that order; junction bases with no gene match: 8. In nucleotides, the CDR3 is TGTGCCAGCAGTCCCGGTAGGGGGCGAACTGAAGCTTTCTTT. Translating it yields CASSPGRGRTEAFF.

The chain couples TRBV6-6 to TRBJ1-5; tentative D call: TRBD1 (5 bases). Germline V CDR1 and CDR2: MNHNY, SVGAGI (reference sequence). This CDR3 is 14 amino acids long. Trimming pared 8 bases from V and 0 bases from J, leaving 11 bases between. The CDR3 DNA follows: TGTGCCAGCTCAGGGTCCTTTAGCAATCAGCCCCAGCATTTT. Encoded protein: CASSGSFSNQPQHF.

V usage is TRBV29-1 and J usage is TRBJ1-1; D remains unclear. With 4 bases removed from V and 7 bases from J, the gap between germline ends came to 13 bases. Looked up from germline, CDR1 is SQVTM and CDR2 is ANQGSEA. The CDR3 totals 12 residues. CDR3 DNA: TGCAGCGTTGCCCCTTCGGGCCTTGAAGCTTTCTTT. Translation gives CSVAPSGLEAFF.